Listed below are T cell receptor beta chains from one sample, sequenced in a study of blood T cell repertoires in COVID-19. Profiled with immunoSEQ multiplex PCR; TCRdb holds only in-frame clones, not every one. The data hold around 100,000 clones, with 80% to 90% observed a single time. Sequenced sample: peripheral blood. All receptors derive from a man in his forties or fifties with acute or convalescent COVID-19. Both conserved end residues are part of each CDR3. A D gene is named only where the DNA matches it firmly. For some rows the clone size is stated as once, few or many, or as a class when expanded; others skip it.

abundance: -; j_gene: TRBJ1-6; v_gene: TRBV7-6; d_gene: -; CDR3aa: CASSLGFGVNSPLHF; CDR3nt: TGTGCCAGCAGCTTAGGATTCGGGGTTAATTCACCCCTCCACTTT
abundance: -; j_gene: TRBJ2-1; v_gene: TRBV12-2; d_gene: -; CDR3aa: CASRPGERGPDNEQFF; CDR3nt: TGTGCAAGTCGCCCCGGAGAGCGGGGGCCCGACAATGAGCAGTTCTTC
abundance: -; j_gene: TRBJ2-5; v_gene: TRBV28; d_gene: -; CDR3aa: CASSFPGIETQYF; CDR3nt: TGTGCCAGCAGTTTTCCAGGGATCGAGACCCAGTACTTC
abundance: -; j_gene: TRBJ1-2; v_gene: TRBV28; d_gene: -; CDR3aa: CASSLLNYGYTF; CDR3nt: TGTGCCAGCAGTCTACTGAACTATGGCTACACCTTC
abundance: -; j_gene: TRBJ2-1; v_gene: TRBV7-8; d_gene: TRBD1; CDR3aa: CASSLRQGTYNEQFF; CDR3nt: TGTGCCAGCAGCTTAAGACAGGGAACCTACAATGAGCAGTTCTTC
abundance: many; j_gene: TRBJ1-1; v_gene: TRBV3-1/TRBV3-2; d_gene: -; CDR3aa: CASSQADSFEAFF; CDR3nt: TGTGCCAGCAGCCAAGCCGACAGCTTTGAAGCTTTCTTT
abundance: -; j_gene: TRBJ1-6; v_gene: TRBV3-1/TRBV3-2; d_gene: -; CDR3aa: CASSQAAGGALHF; CDR3nt: TGTGCCAGCAGCCAAGCCGCGGGGGGGGCCCTCCACTTT
abundance: -; j_gene: TRBJ2-1; v_gene: TRBV6-2/TRBV6-3; d_gene: TRBD1; CDR3aa: CASSYYRGAYNEQFF; CDR3nt: TGTGCCAGCAGTTACTACAGGGGGGCATACAATGAGCAGTTCTTC
abundance: -; j_gene: TRBJ2-2; v_gene: TRBV19; d_gene: TRBD2; CDR3aa: CASSFRGGAGTGELFF; CDR3nt: TGTGCCAGTAGTTTTCGCGGGGGGGCCGGCACCGGGGAGCTGTTTTTT
abundance: -; j_gene: TRBJ1-5; v_gene: TRBV6-2/TRBV6-3; d_gene: -; CDR3aa: CASSPLGVGGIQPQHF; CDR3nt: TGTGCCAGCAGCCCTCTGGGTGTCGGCGGGATTCAGCCCCAGCATTTT
abundance: -; j_gene: TRBJ2-7; v_gene: TRBV21-1; d_gene: -; CDR3aa: CASSNGRGGYEQYF; CDR3nt: TGTGCCAGCAGCAATGGGAGGGGGGGCTACGAGCAGTACTTC
abundance: -; j_gene: TRBJ2-3; v_gene: TRBV19; d_gene: TRBD2; CDR3aa: CASRPSGGTDTQYF; CDR3nt: TGTGCCAGTAGGCCTAGCGGGGGAACAGATACGCAGTATTTT
abundance: -; j_gene: TRBJ2-1; v_gene: TRBV6-6; d_gene: -; CDR3aa: CASSDLIGAVNEQFF; CDR3nt: TGTGCCAGCAGTGACCTAATTGGGGCAGTGAATGAGCAGTTCTTC
abundance: -; j_gene: TRBJ1-4; v_gene: TRBV16; d_gene: -; CDR3aa: CASSPQPGQEKLFF; CDR3nt: TGTGCCAGCAGCCCCCAACCCGGACAGGAAAAACTGTTTTTT
abundance: -; j_gene: TRBJ2-2; v_gene: TRBV7-3; d_gene: TRBD2; CDR3aa: CASSLGGLANTGELFF; CDR3nt: TGTGCCAGCAGCTTAGGGGGACTAGCGAACACCGGGGAGCTGTTTTTT
abundance: few; j_gene: TRBJ2-1; v_gene: TRBV7-6; d_gene: TRBD2; CDR3aa: CASSSYGGSSYNEQFF; CDR3nt: TGTGCCAGCAGCTCCTACGGGGGGAGCTCCTACAATGAGCAGTTCTTC
abundance: -; j_gene: TRBJ2-3; v_gene: TRBV19; d_gene: TRBD2; CDR3aa: CASGVKAGGGTDTQYF; CDR3nt: TGTGCCAGCGGGGTAAAAGCGGGGGGCGGAACAGATACGCAGTATTTT
abundance: -; j_gene: TRBJ2-5; v_gene: TRBV11-2; d_gene: -; CDR3aa: CASSLRRLEEETQYF; CDR3nt: TGTGCCAGCAGCTTAAGGAGACTAGAAGAAGAGACCCAGTACTTC
abundance: once; j_gene: TRBJ2-1; v_gene: TRBV6-5; d_gene: -; CDR3aa: CASSYTSGAGNEQFF; CDR3nt: TGTGCCAGCAGTTATACCTCAGGGGCAGGTAATGAGCAGTTCTTC
abundance: -; j_gene: TRBJ1-4; v_gene: TRBV5-6; d_gene: -; CDR3aa: CASSLGRTNEKLFF; CDR3nt: TGTGCCAGCAGCTTGGGCAGGACTAATGAAAAACTGTTTTTT
abundance: -; j_gene: TRBJ2-3; v_gene: TRBV5-8; d_gene: -; CDR3aa: CASSLLGGARVVTQYF; CDR3nt: TGTGCCAGCAGCTTGCTAGGGGGGGCACGTGTTGTTACGCAGTATTTT
abundance: -; j_gene: TRBJ2-7; v_gene: TRBV28; d_gene: -; CDR3aa: CASSFYYEQYF; CDR3nt: TGTGCCAGCAGTTTTTACTACGAGCAGTACTTC
abundance: -; j_gene: TRBJ2-7; v_gene: TRBV7-9; d_gene: -; CDR3aa: CASSISSYEQYF; CDR3nt: TGTGCCAGCAGTATTTCGTCCTACGAGCAGTACTTC
abundance: -; j_gene: TRBJ1-2; v_gene: TRBV19; d_gene: -; CDR3aa: CASSFGGNYGYTF; CDR3nt: TGTGCCAGTAGTTTCGGCGGAAACTATGGCTACACCTTC
abundance: -; j_gene: TRBJ2-5; v_gene: TRBV7-2; d_gene: -; CDR3aa: CASSTFRGETQYF; CDR3nt: TGTGCCAGCAGCACATTCCGCGGGGAGACCCAGTACTTC
abundance: once; j_gene: TRBJ1-2; v_gene: TRBV28; d_gene: -; CDR3aa: CASSPGTMNYGYTF; CDR3nt: TGTGCCAGCAGTCCCGGGACTATGAACTATGGCTACACCTTC
abundance: -; j_gene: TRBJ1-1; v_gene: TRBV5-6; d_gene: -; CDR3aa: CASSFIGRENTEAFF; CDR3nt: TGTGCCAGCAGCTTTATTGGCAGGGAGAACACTGAAGCTTTCTTT
abundance: -; j_gene: TRBJ2-3; v_gene: TRBV7-8; d_gene: TRBD1; CDR3aa: CASSHNRGQSDTQYF; CDR3nt: TGTGCCAGCAGCCATAACAGGGGGCAGTCCGATACGCAGTATTTT
abundance: -; j_gene: TRBJ1-1; v_gene: TRBV18; d_gene: TRBD1; CDR3aa: CASSPDRGHTEAFF; CDR3nt: TGTGCCAGCTCACCGGACAGGGGGCACACTGAAGCTTTCTTT
abundance: -; j_gene: TRBJ2-7; v_gene: TRBV3-1/TRBV3-2; d_gene: TRBD2; CDR3aa: CASSQDRQRGGRKSYEQYF; CDR3nt: TGTGCCAGCAGCCAAGATCGACAGCGGGGGGGCCGGAAGTCCTACGAGCAGTACTTC
abundance: once; j_gene: TRBJ2-7; v_gene: TRBV3-1/TRBV3-2; d_gene: TRBD1; CDR3aa: CASSALPGTGFHEQYF; CDR3nt: TGTGCCAGCAGCGCCCTCCCCGGGACAGGGTTCCACGAGCAGTACTTC
abundance: -; j_gene: TRBJ1-4; v_gene: TRBV4-3; d_gene: TRBD1; CDR3aa: CASSQSGGISNEKLFF; CDR3nt: TGCGCCAGCAGCCAATCAGGGGGCATCAGTAATGAAAAACTGTTTTTT
abundance: -; j_gene: TRBJ1-1; v_gene: TRBV3-1/TRBV3-2; d_gene: -; CDR3aa: CASSQVGAKNTEAFF; CDR3nt: TGTGCCAGCAGCCAAGTGGGGGCAAAGAACACTGAAGCTTTCTTT
abundance: -; j_gene: TRBJ2-1; v_gene: TRBV7-9; d_gene: -; CDR3aa: CASSRTRDEQFF; CDR3nt: TGTGCCAGCAGTCGAACTAGGGATGAGCAGTTCTTC
abundance: -; j_gene: TRBJ1-1; v_gene: TRBV30; d_gene: -; CDR3aa: CAWRKGRPGAFF; CDR3nt: TGTGCCTGGAGAAAGGGGCGGCCGGGAGCTTTCTTT
abundance: -; j_gene: TRBJ2-5; v_gene: TRBV3-1/TRBV3-2; d_gene: -; CDR3aa: CASSTITPEETQYF; CDR3nt: TGTGCCAGCAGCACCATTACCCCCGAGGAGACCCAGTACTTC
abundance: -; j_gene: TRBJ1-1; v_gene: TRBV5-1; d_gene: TRBD1; CDR3aa: CASSSGTGANTEAFF; CDR3nt: TGCGCCAGCAGCTCCGGGACAGGGGCCAACACTGAAGCTTTCTTT
abundance: -; j_gene: TRBJ1-6; v_gene: TRBV6-5; d_gene: -; CDR3aa: CASRPFGSSPLHF; CDR3nt: TGTGCCAGCAGGCCTTTTGGGAGTTCACCCCTCCACTTT
abundance: once; j_gene: TRBJ1-1; v_gene: TRBV3-1/TRBV3-2; d_gene: -; CDR3aa: CASSQDRGNTEAFF; CDR3nt: TGTGCCAGCAGCCAAGATCGAGGGAACACTGAAGCTTTCTTT
abundance: once; j_gene: TRBJ2-3; v_gene: TRBV20-1; d_gene: -; CDR3aa: CIQEGYTQYF; CDR3nt: TGCATTCAGGAAGGATATACGCAGTATTTT
abundance: -; j_gene: TRBJ2-1; v_gene: TRBV11-3; d_gene: TRBD2; CDR3aa: CASSLGGLAGYNEQFF; CDR3nt: TGTGCCAGCAGCTTGGGGGGACTAGCGGGTTACAATGAGCAGTTCTTC
abundance: -; j_gene: TRBJ1-1; v_gene: TRBV6-5; d_gene: TRBD1; CDR3aa: CASRHRDRETEAFF; CDR3nt: TGTGCCAGCAGACACCGGGACAGGGAGACTGAAGCTTTCTTT
abundance: -; j_gene: TRBJ1-2; v_gene: TRBV28; d_gene: -; CDR3aa: CASRQGNYGYTF; CDR3nt: TGTGCCAGCAGACAGGGAAACTATGGCTACACCTTC
abundance: -; j_gene: TRBJ2-4; v_gene: TRBV7-2; d_gene: TRBD1; CDR3aa: CASSLYKLGTGVKNIQYF; CDR3nt: TGTGCCAGCAGCTTATATAAACTCGGGACAGGGGTCAAAAACATTCAGTACTTC
abundance: -; j_gene: TRBJ1-3; v_gene: TRBV6-4; d_gene: -; CDR3aa: CARLRSGNTIYF; CDR3nt: TGTGCCAGGCTCCGGAGTGGAAACACCATATATTTT
abundance: -; j_gene: TRBJ2-2; v_gene: TRBV30; d_gene: TRBD2; CDR3aa: CAWSLTSGRATGELFF; CDR3nt: TGTGCCTGGAGCCTTACTAGCGGGAGGGCTACCGGGGAGCTGTTTTTT
abundance: -; j_gene: TRBJ2-1; v_gene: TRBV4-1; d_gene: -; CDR3aa: CASSQLSGEEQFF; CDR3nt: TGCGCCAGCAGCCAACTTTCGGGAGAGGAGCAGTTCTTC
abundance: -; j_gene: TRBJ2-7; v_gene: TRBV10-2; d_gene: TRBD2; CDR3aa: CASRVTMGTSGTYEQYF; CDR3nt: TGCGCCAGCAGGGTCACAATGGGGACTAGCGGAACCTACGAGCAGTACTTC
abundance: -; j_gene: TRBJ1-1; v_gene: TRBV5-1; d_gene: TRBD1; CDR3aa: CASSLGTGEAFF; CDR3nt: TGCGCCAGCAGCTTGGGGACAGGCGAAGCTTTCTTT
abundance: few; j_gene: TRBJ2-2; v_gene: TRBV2; d_gene: TRBD2; CDR3aa: CASSDRLANTGELFF; CDR3nt: TGTGCCAGCAGTGATAGACTAGCCAACACCGGGGAGCTGTTTTTT
abundance: -; j_gene: TRBJ2-7; v_gene: TRBV6-1; d_gene: -; CDR3aa: CASSEQGNIYEQYF; CDR3nt: TGTGCCAGCAGTGAACAGGGGAACATCTACGAGCAGTACTTC